Presented here are 21 T cell receptor beta chains from one specimen sequenced in a study of beta chain features in type 1 diabetes (dated by TCRdb to 2016 to 2019). The protocol used for the library was the immunoSEQ multiplex PCR assay. The entire amount of isolated RNA was reverse transcribed using the High Capacity cDNA Reverse Transcription Kit, so the sequenced TCRB transcripts were expressed ones. Not all clones reach the TCRdb copy of this immuneACCESS table, which keeps in-frame sequences only. Checked studies attribute under half of the gap to unresolved V genes and leave the rest unexplained. In this sample the table shows roughly 300,000 clones, around 15% of which occur a single time. The top ten constitute under 8.5% of the sample. The material sequenced was central memory CD4+ T cells from blood. All receptors come from a man aged 30 to 45 in good health.

This clone occurred a few times. The genes are TRBV7-2 and TRBJ2-1; 12 bases line up with TRBD2. Losses at the gene ends were 5 bases for V and 9 bases for J; bases not matched to a gene: 5. Germline CDR1 is SGHTA and CDR2 is FQGNSA. The length of the CDR3 is 14 residues. The CDR3 region is CASSLTSGSGEQFF. CDR3 DNA sequence: TGTGCCAGCAGCCTGACTAGCGGGAGCGGTGAGCAGTTCTTC.

The chain recombines TRBV11-3 with TRBJ2-3, with D possibly TRBD2 on 6 matching bases. This CDR3 contains 13 residues. With 4 bases removed from V and 9 bases from J, the gap between germline ends came to 14 bases. Germline V gene sequence: CDR1 SGHNT, CDR2 YENEEA. CDR3 in DNA: TGTGCCAGCAGCTCGGAGGAGGGGTTGACGCAGTATTTT. Encoded protein: CASSSEEGLTQYF.

The chain joins TRBV11-3 to TRBJ2-3; no firm D call. Trimming removed 1 base from V and 2 bases from J, with 7 bases in between. The germline V gene encodes CDR1 SGHNT and CDR2 YENEEA. CDR3 size: 14 residues. The DNA for the CDR3 is TGTGCCAGCAGCTTAGCCCAGATCACAGATACGCAGTATTTT. Translated, it gives CASSLAQITDTQYF.

CDR3 sequence: CASSPPGHHNSGANVLTF. The CDR3 DNA reads TGTGCCAGCTCACCTCCGGGACACCATAACTCTGGGGCCAACGTCCTGACTTTC. The chain combines TRBV18 with TRBJ2-6, with D perhaps TRBD1 (6 bases). The germline V gene encodes CDR1 KGHSH and CDR2 LQKENI. Trimming took 3 bases from V and 0 from J, leaving 15 bases between them. The CDR3 contains 18 residues. The complete variable domain, with remaining parts taken from reference TRBV18 and TRBJ2-6, reads NAGVMQNPRHLVRRRGQEARLRCSPMKGHSHVYWYRQLPEEGLKFMVYLQKENIIDESGMPKERFSAEFPKEGPSILRIQQVVRGDSAAYFCASSPPGHHNSGANVLTFGAGSRLTVL.

This clone turned up a few times. This sequence joins TRBV19 and TRBJ2-1; D not certain. V gave up 5 bases and J gave up 5 bases, with 10 bases separating them. The CDR3 has 13 amino acids. Germline V gives CDR1 LNHDA, CDR2 SQIVND (reference sequence). The CDR3 loop reads CASSLGNNNEQFF. The CDR3, as DNA: TGTGCCAGTAGTCTGGGAAACAACAATGAGCAGTTCTTC. The whole variable domain, filled in from reference TRBV19 and TRBJ2-1, reads DGGITQSPKYLFRKEGQNVTLSCEQNLNHDAMYWYRQDPGQGLRLIYYSQIVNDFQKGDIAEGYSVSREKKESFPLTVTSAQKNPTAFYLCASSLGNNNEQFFGPGTRLTVL.

Only a few counts were recorded for this clone. This chain uses TRBV7-9 with TRBJ2-5; 10 bases fit TRBD1. CDR1 and CDR2 (germline): SEHNR, FQNEAQ (reference sequence). The length of the CDR3 is 16 residues. V was clipped by 5 bases and J by 1 base; unmatched bases: 7. The CDR3 coding sequence is TGTGCCAGCAGCACCGGGACAGGGGACTTCCAAGAGACCCAGTACTTC. It codes for CASSTGTGDFQETQYF.

The V call is TRBV7-2, the J call TRBJ2-1; maybe TRBD2 (6 bases). V was trimmed by 1 base and J by 9 bases, leaving 13 bases between them. Looked up from germline, CDR1 is SGHTA and CDR2 is FQGNSA. This CDR3 has 14 residues. CDR3 loop: CASSLGQRGTEQFF. The DNA for the CDR3 is TGTGCCAGCAGCTTAGGCCAACGGGGGACTGAGCAGTTCTTC.

This clone was detected a few times. V usage is TRBV5-6 and J usage is TRBJ1-4, with D tentatively TRBD1 (5 bases). The CDR3 loop spans 14 amino acids. From germline, CDR1 is SGHDT and CDR2 YYEEEE. V lost 2 bases and J lost 2, with 7 bases in between. The CDR3 region has the DNA TGTGCCAGCAGCTTCGGGGCGACTAATGAAAAACTGTTTTTT. Amino acid sequence: CASSFGATNEKLFF.

Ten or more counts support this clone. This chain joins TRBV28 and TRBJ2-1; maybe TRBD1 (6 bases). The V gene lost 5 bases and the J gene lost 2 bases, with 10 bases spanning the gap. The germline V gene encodes CDR1 MDHEN and CDR2 SYDVKM. CDR3 length equals 14 residues. The DNA of the CDR3 is TGTGCCAGCAGTCTTACAGGGCCCTACAATGAGCAGTTCTTC. Translated: CASSLTGPYNEQFF.

This rearrangement joins TRBV6-5 to TRBJ1-1; no clear D gene. Germline V lookup: CDR1 MNHEY, CDR2 SVGAGI. The CDR3 contains 16 residues. Trimming removed 3 bases from V and 5 bases from J, with 19 bases in between. CDR3 DNA: TGTGCCAGCAGTTATGACCACCGAGGGAGGGATACTGAAGCTTTCTTT. Protein sequence: CASSYDHRGRDTEAFF.

With regard to this clone: Other DNA sequences from this sample encode an identical CDR3 as well. The chain couples TRBV29-1 to TRBJ1-1, with D possibly being TRBD1 (5 bases). There are 12 residues in the CDR3. V lost 3 bases and J lost 5, with 10 bases in between. Germline V gene sequence: CDR1 SQVTM, CDR2 ANQGSEA. As DNA, the CDR3 is TGCAGCGTTGAGGTGCGGGGGACTGAAGCTTTCTTT. Translating gives CSVEVRGTEAFF.

Only a few counts were recorded for this clone. The genes are TRBV27 and TRBJ1-5; tentatively, D is TRBD1 (5 bases). The CDR3 consists of 17 residues. V lost 2 bases to trimming and J lost 1 base, with 15 bases between them. Germline loops: CDR1 MNHEY, CDR2 SMNVEV (reference sequence). DNA of the CDR3: TGTGCCAGCAGTTTAGTGTGGGCAGGGTCAAGCAATCAGCCCCAGCATTTT. Residues: CASSLVWAGSSNQPQHF.

This clone was detected ten times or more. The chain recombines TRBV5-5 with TRBJ2-1, with 7 positions matching TRBD1. This CDR3 has 14 residues. With 2 bases clipped from V and 7 bases from J, the junction kept 6 bases outside the gene matches. Germline loops: CDR1 SGHKS, CDR2 YYEKEE (reference sequence). CDR3 amino acids: CASSFRDSQNEQFF. DNA for the CDR3: TGTGCCAGCAGCTTCAGGGACAGTCAGAATGAGCAGTTCTTC.

The table lists this clone with a few counts. The V and J genes are TRBV29-1 and TRBJ2-3; tentative D call: TRBD1 (5 bases). Trimming removed 7 bases at V and 0 bases at J, with 17 bases between. This CDR3 spans 15 amino acids. Germline V CDR1 and CDR2: SQVTM, ANQGSEA. CDR3 nucleotides: TGCAGCGCCTGGTCCAGGGCGATAAGCACAGATACGCAGTATTTT. Translation gives CSAWSRAISTDTQYF.

The sample holds a few counts of this clone. V gene TRBV5-4 combines with J gene TRBJ1-2; TRBD1 might be the D (5 bases). This CDR3 has 16 amino acids. V was shortened by 0 bases and J by 0 bases, with 12 bases between the two germline ends. Germline V gene sequence: CDR1 SGHNT, CDR2 YYREEE (reference sequence). The CDR3 DNA follows: TGTGCCAGCAGCTTGGACAGGTCCCGGGCTAACTATGGCTACACCTTC. Translating gives CASSLDRSRANYGYTF. The entire variable domain, with the rest obtained from reference TRBV5-4 and TRBJ1-2, is as follows: ETGVTQSPTHLIKTRGQQVTLRCSSQSGHNTVSWYQQALGQGPQFIFQYYREEENGRGNFPPRFSGLQFPNYSSELNVNALELDDSALYLCASSLDRSRANYGYTFGSGTRLTVV.

CDR3 amino acids: CASRRRTAMNTEAFF. The CDR3 nucleotides read TGTGCCAGCAGGCGAAGGACAGCTATGAACACTGAAGCTTTCTTT. The chain combines TRBV6-5 with TRBJ1-1, with D possibly being TRBD1 (6 bases). Germline V CDR1 and CDR2: MNHEY, SVGAGI. The CDR3 is made up of 15 amino acids. V was shortened by 6 bases and J by 0 bases, with 14 bases between the two germline ends.

This clone was counted only a few times. This chain connects TRBV4-1 to TRBJ2-7; 9 bases line up with TRBD1. The length of the CDR3 is 16 residues. V was pared by 1 base and J by 3 bases, with 7 bases of the junction left unmatched. In germline, CDR1 is MGHRA, CDR2 YSYEKL. The CDR3 nucleotides read TGCGCCAGCAGCCAAGGGGGCGGGACAGGGCGCTACGAGCAGTACTTC. It yields the protein CASSQGGGTGRYEQYF.

Comment on this clone: Other DNA sequences of this sample code for an identical CDR3. J is TRBJ2-3 and V is TRBV5-1; possibly TRBD2 for D (5 bases). V lost 3 bases, J lost 6 bases, and 11 bases lay in between. CDR1 is SGHRS, CDR2 YFSETQ, per germline. This CDR3 has 13 residues. The chain's CDR3 is CASSSSGSDTQYF. CDR3 coding DNA: TGCGCCAGCAGCTCTAGTGGGAGTGATACGCAGTATTTT.

The chain couples TRBV13 to TRBJ2-7; 11 nucleotides match TRBD2. Losses at the gene ends were 0 bases for V and 5 bases for J; bases not matched to a gene: 6. The CDR3 consists of 16 residues. Germline V gene lookup returns CDR1 PRHDT and CDR2 FYEKMQ (reference sequence). CDR3 residues: CASSLGLAGGGNEQYV. The CDR3 nucleotides are TGTGCCAGCAGCTTAGGTCTAGCGGGAGGAGGCAACGAGCAGTACGTC.

The chain carries TRBV2 and TRBJ2-1; 11 nucleotides align to TRBD2. Looked up from germline, CDR1 is SNHLY and CDR2 is FYNNEI. The CDR3 consists of 16 residues. Losses at the gene ends were 2 bases for V and 4 bases for J; bases not matched to a gene: 4. The CDR3 nucleotides read TGTGCCAGCAGTGAACTAGCGGGGGGAAGGTACAATGAGCAGTTCTTC. This gives the protein CASSELAGGRYNEQFF.

This rearrangement joins TRBV6-5 to TRBJ1-2; TRBD1 matches 12 bases. CDR3 length: 14 amino acids. The trim removed 6 bases at V and 8 bases at J, leaving 7 bases unmatched. Germline V CDR1 and CDR2: MNHEY, SVGAGI. CDR3 sequence reads: CASRSGQGALGYTF. DNA of the CDR3: TGTGCCAGCAGGTCGGGACAGGGGGCATTAGGCTACACCTTC.